This is a list of T cell receptor beta chains from one sample in a study of blood T cell repertoires in COVID-19. Measured with immunoSEQ multiplex PCR; TCRdb has only the in-frame clones, and not every one. The sample consists of more than 65,000 clones, less than 90% of them appearing once. Material: peripheral blood. The source is a man between 50 and 59 years old with acute or convalescent COVID-19. Each CDR3 is given with its conserved first and last residue. D genes are given only for firm matches. The listing skips clone size in some rows; elsewhere it reads once, few, many or a size class.

j_call,clone_size,v_call,d_call,cdr3_aa,cdr3_nt
TRBJ2-5,few,TRBV4-2,TRBD1,CASSQDTGQGYETQYF,TGTGCCAGCAGCCAAGATACGGGACAGGGGTACGAGACCCAGTACTTC
TRBJ1-1,-,TRBV6-5,TRBD1,CASSYSEGQLNTEAFF,TGTGCCAGCAGTTACTCCGAGGGACAGCTGAACACTGAAGCTTTCTTT
TRBJ2-1,once,TRBV7-9,-,CASSRSRGSASYNEQFF,TGTGCCAGCAGCCGGTCCCGGGGTAGCGCTTCCTACAATGAGCAGTTCTTC
TRBJ1-5,few,TRBV7-7,-,CASSLQCQPQHF,TGTGCCAGCAGCCTACAGTGTCAGCCCCAGCATTTT
TRBJ2-3,-,TRBV11-2,TRBD2,CASSPGTSGRAMDTQYF,TGTGCCAGCAGCCCAGGGACTAGCGGGAGGGCCATGGATACGCAGTATTTT
TRBJ2-7,once,TRBV4-1,-,CASSQEHGVGEQYF,TGCGCCAGCAGCCAAGAACACGGGGTAGGCGAGCAGTACTTC
TRBJ1-2,-,TRBV23-1,TRBD1,CASSQRWTGGCGYTF,TGCGCCAGCAGTCAAAGGTGGACAGGGGGCTGTGGCTACACCTTC
TRBJ2-1,few,TRBV7-9,TRBD2,CASSTDSGISSYNEQFF,TGTGCCAGCAGCACTGATAGCGGGATCAGCTCCTACAATGAGCAGTTCTTC
TRBJ2-2,-,TRBV2,-,CASSVVVGELFF,TGTGCCAGCAGTGTTGTAGTCGGGGAGCTGTTTTTT
TRBJ2-7,-,TRBV5-1,-,CASSLAAASYEQYF,TGCGCCAGCAGCTTGGCGGCGGCATCCTACGAGCAGTACTTC
TRBJ1-4,few,TRBV7-2,TRBD1,CASSRQGAANEKLFF,TGTGCCAGCAGCAGACAGGGGGCGGCTAATGAAAAACTGTTTTTT
TRBJ2-5,once,TRBV5-1,-,CASSLEGVETQYF,TGCGCCAGCAGCTTGGAAGGAGTGGAGACCCAGTACTTC
TRBJ2-2,-,TRBV5-1,-,CASTPRQTGELFF,TGCGCCAGCACTCCTCGACAGACCGGGGAGCTGTTTTTT
TRBJ1-2,once,TRBV11-2,-,CASSLSSSGGYGYTF,TGTGCCAGCAGCTTGAGTTCGTCAGGAGGTTATGGCTACACCTTC
TRBJ2-7,-,TRBV19,-,CASSIGAPGIYEQYF,TGTGCCAGTAGTATAGGGGCCCCAGGCATCTACGAGCAGTACTTC
TRBJ2-7,-,TRBV5-1,TRBD1,CASKDLDRGSYEQYF,TGCGCCAGCAAGGACCTGGACAGGGGCTCCTACGAGCAGTACTTC
TRBJ2-3,-,TRBV2,-,CASSERGRGTDTQYF,TGTGCCAGCAGTGAAAGAGGGCGGGGCACAGATACGCAGTATTTT
TRBJ1-2,-,TRBV9,TRBD1,CASSRDRGYGYTF,TGTGCCAGCAGCCGAGACAGGGGGTATGGCTACACCTTC
TRBJ1-1,few,TRBV15,TRBD1,CATSRDGTGAGTEAFF,TGTGCCACCAGCAGAGACGGGACAGGGGCGGGAACTGAAGCTTTCTTT
TRBJ2-7,-,TRBV27,TRBD1,CASSLGTGNIYEQYF,TGTGCCAGCAGTCTAGGGACAGGGAATATCTACGAGCAGTACTTC
TRBJ1-4,-,TRBV6-5,-,CASSTIQGELFF,TGTGCCAGCAGTACCATACAGGGAGAACTGTTTTTT
TRBJ2-7,-,TRBV7-2,TRBD2,CASSPGFLAAYEQYF,TGTGCCAGCAGCCCAGGCTTCCTAGCGGCCTACGAGCAGTACTTC
TRBJ2-5,-,TRBV5-4,-,CASSRGGRGGPETQYF,TGTGCCAGCAGCCGCGGGGGAAGGGGGGGGCCGGAGACCCAGTACTTC
TRBJ1-4,-,TRBV10-3,-,CAISEFGANEKLFF,TGTGCCATCAGTGAATTTGGGGCCAATGAAAAACTGTTTTTT
TRBJ2-7,-,TRBV20-1,TRBD2,CSASDASGPYEQYF,TGCAGTGCTAGTGATGCTAGCGGCCCCTACGAGCAGTACTTC
TRBJ2-2,-,TRBV5-6,-,CASSFGEGGELFF,TGTGCCAGCAGCTTTGGTGAGGGCGGGGAGCTGTTTTTT
TRBJ2-5,-,TRBV18,-,CASSLQIGGRFGETQYF,TGTGCCAGCTCACTCCAGATAGGAGGTCGGTTCGGGGAGACCCAGTACTTC
TRBJ2-1,-,TRBV7-3,-,CASSLAQGNEQFF,TGTGCCAGCAGCTTAGCACAGGGAAATGAGCAGTTCTTC
TRBJ2-7,-,TRBV9,TRBD2,CASSVGTSGTSYEQYF,TGTGCCAGCAGCGTAGGAACTAGCGGGACCTCCTACGAGCAGTACTTC
TRBJ1-1,-,TRBV5-1,-,CASTRVSFF,TGCGCCAGCACTCGGGTCTCTTTCTTT
TRBJ1-2,-,TRBV19,TRBD1,CASLDRGLGYGYTF,TGTGCCAGTTTAGACAGGGGACTTGGCTATGGCTACACCTTC
TRBJ2-1,-,TRBV13,TRBD2,CASSTGLAGYNEQFF,TGTGCCAGCAGCACCGGACTAGCGGGCTACAATGAGCAGTTCTTC
TRBJ1-3,-,TRBV30,-,CAWTGTFGNTIYF,TGTGCCTGGACCGGGACATTTGGAAACACCATATATTTT
TRBJ2-1,-,TRBV21-1,-,CASTPECLGEQFF,TGTGCCAGCACACCAGAGTGTCTCGGGGAGCAGTTCTTC
TRBJ1-3,few,TRBV4-3,-,CASSQDCWVFGGSSGNTIYF,TGCGCCAGCAGCCAAGATTGTTGGGTATTCGGAGGGTCCTCTGGAAACACCATATATTTT
TRBJ2-7,once,TRBV14,TRBD2,CASSQARSSGTSYEQYF,TGTGCCAGCAGCCAAGCGAGATCTAGCGGGACCTCCTACGAGCAGTACTTC